This TCR beta chain was recovered during a study of a mutant IDH1 vaccine in newly diagnosed glioma. Study conclusions and caveats: Vaccination elicited immune responses in around 93% of patients.

Sequencing used immunoSEQ multiplex PCR; TCRdb keeps in-frame clones, though not all of them. The sample includes around 30,000 clones, roughly 75% seen only once; the top ten take roughly 3.1%. The germline V gene has CDR1 ENHRY and CDR2 SYGVKD. This CDR3 region has 20 residues. V dropped 3 bases and J dropped 2; count of bases not matched to a gene: 15. The time point denotes: week 35, safety follow-up. Vaccinated patients received 300 ug of mutant IDH1 20-mer peptide per dose, with topical imiquimod. This clone has more than one count but fewer than ten. What it binds is not known. This sample comprised PBMCs, obtained from a glioma patient whose treatment included an IDH1 peptide vaccine. This chain joins TRBV10-3 and TRBJ2-3, with TRBD2 matching 12 bases. The receptor comes from a man aged 40-49 years with glioma. Some clones in this sample may be carry-over from other donors' samples. In DNA form, the CDR3 reads TGTGCCATCAGTGAAGGGGGAAAGACTAGCGGGGGTCGTGACACAGATACGCAGTATTTT. It specifies CAISEGGKTSGGRDTDTQYF.